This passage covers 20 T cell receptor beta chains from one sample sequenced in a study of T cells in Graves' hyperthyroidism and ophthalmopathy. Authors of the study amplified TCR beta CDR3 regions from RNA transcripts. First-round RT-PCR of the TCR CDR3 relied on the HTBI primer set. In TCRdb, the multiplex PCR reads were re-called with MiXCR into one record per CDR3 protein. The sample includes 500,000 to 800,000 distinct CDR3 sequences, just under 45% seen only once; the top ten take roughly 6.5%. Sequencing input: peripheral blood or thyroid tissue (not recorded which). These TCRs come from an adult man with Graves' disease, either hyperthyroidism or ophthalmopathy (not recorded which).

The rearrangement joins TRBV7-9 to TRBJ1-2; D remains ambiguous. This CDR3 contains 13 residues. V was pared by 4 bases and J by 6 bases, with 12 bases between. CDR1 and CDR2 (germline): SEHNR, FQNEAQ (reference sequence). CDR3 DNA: TGTGCCAGCAGCTCCCACGGCCGTGATGGCTACACCTTC. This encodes CASSSHGRDGYTF.

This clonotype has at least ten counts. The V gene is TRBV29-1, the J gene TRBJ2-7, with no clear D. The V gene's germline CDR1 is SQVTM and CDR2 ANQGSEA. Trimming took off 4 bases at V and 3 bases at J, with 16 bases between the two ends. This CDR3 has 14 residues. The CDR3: CSVGDLGPNYEQYF. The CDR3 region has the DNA TGCAGCGTTGGGGATCTCGGACCGAACTACGAGCAGTACTTC.

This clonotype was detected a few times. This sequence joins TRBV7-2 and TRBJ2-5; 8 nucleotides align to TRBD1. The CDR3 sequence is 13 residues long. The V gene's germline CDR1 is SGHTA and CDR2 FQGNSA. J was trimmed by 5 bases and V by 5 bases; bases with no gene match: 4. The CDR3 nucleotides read TGTGCCAGCAGCCAGGGACAGGAGGAGACCCAGTACTTC. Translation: CASSQGQEETQYF.

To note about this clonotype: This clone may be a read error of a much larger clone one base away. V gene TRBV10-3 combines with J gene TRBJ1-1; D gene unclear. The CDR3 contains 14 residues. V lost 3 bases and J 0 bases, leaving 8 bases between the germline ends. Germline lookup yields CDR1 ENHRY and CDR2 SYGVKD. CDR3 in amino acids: CAISEEAVNTEAFF. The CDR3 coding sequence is TGTGCCATCAGTGAAGAGGCTGTGAACACTGAAGCTTTCTTT.

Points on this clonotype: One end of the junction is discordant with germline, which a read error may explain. CDR3 protein: CSATGGDF. The CDR3 coding sequence is TGCAGCGCGACGGGGGGCGACTTC. The chain combines TRBV29-1 with TRBJ1-2; tentative D call: TRBD1 (6 bases). Germline CDR1 reads SQVTM; CDR2 reads ANQGSEA. The CDR3 spans 8 residues.

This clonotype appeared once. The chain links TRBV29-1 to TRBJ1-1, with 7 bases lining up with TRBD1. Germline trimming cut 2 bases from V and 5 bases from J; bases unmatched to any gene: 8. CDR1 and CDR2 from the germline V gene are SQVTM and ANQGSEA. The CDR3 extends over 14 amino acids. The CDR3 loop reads CSVEITRGATEAFF. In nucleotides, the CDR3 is TGCAGCGTTGAAATCACCAGGGGGGCTACTGAAGCTTTCTTT.

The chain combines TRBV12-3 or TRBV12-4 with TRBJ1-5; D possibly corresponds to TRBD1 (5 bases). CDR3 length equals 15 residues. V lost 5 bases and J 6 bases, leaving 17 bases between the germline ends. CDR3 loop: CASSLDRWGPQPQHF. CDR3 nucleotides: TGTGCCAGCAGTCTTGACAGATGGGGCCCTCAGCCCCAGCATTTT.

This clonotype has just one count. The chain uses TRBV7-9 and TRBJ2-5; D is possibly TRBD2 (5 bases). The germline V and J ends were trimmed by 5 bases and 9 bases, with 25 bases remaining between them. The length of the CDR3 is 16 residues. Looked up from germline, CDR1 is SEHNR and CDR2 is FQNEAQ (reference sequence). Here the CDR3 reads CASSSSGGTWFQPQYF. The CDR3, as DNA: TGTGCCAGCAGCAGCTCTGGAGGTACTTGGTTTCAGCCCCAGTACTTC.

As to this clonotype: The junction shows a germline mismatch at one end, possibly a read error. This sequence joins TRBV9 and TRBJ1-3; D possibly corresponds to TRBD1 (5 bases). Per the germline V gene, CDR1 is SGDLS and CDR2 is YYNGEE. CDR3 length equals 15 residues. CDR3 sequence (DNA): TGCGCCAGCAGCTCCGGGGCCAACTCTGGAAACATCATATATTTT. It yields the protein CASSSGANSGNIIYF.

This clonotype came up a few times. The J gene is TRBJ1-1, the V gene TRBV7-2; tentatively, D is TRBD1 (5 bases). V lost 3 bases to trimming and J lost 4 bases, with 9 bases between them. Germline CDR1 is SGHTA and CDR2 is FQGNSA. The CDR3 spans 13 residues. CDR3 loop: CASSFGGVTEAFF. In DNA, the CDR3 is TGTGCCAGCAGCTTCGGGGGAGTCACTGAAGCTTTCTTT.

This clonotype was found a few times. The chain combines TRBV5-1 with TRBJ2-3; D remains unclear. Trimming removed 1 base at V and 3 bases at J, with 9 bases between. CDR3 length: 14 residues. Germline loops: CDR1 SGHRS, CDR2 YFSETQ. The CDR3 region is CASSLSGLTDTQYF. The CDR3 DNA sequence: TGCGCCAGCAGCTTGTCGGGTCTAACAGATACGCAGTATTTT.

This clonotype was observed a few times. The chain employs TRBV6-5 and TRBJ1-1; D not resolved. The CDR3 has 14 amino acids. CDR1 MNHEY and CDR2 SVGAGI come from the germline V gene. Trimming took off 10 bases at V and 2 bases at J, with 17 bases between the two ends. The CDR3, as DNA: TGTGCCACCGGGAGGACTAGAGAAAACACTGAAGCTTTCTTT. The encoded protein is CATGRTRENTEAFF.

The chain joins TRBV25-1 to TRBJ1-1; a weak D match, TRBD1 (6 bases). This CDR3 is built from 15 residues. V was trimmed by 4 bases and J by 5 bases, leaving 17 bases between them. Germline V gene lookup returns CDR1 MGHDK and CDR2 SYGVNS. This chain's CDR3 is CASSARAGVRTEAFF. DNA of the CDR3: TGTGCCAGCAGTGCTAGAGCAGGGGTTCGGACTGAAGCTTTCTTT.

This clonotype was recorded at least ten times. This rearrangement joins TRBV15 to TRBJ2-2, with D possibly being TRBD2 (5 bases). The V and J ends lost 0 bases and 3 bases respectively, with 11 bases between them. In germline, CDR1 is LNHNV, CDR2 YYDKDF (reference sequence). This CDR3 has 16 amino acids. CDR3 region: CATSREGGLYTGELFF. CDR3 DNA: TGTGCCACCAGCAGAGAAGGCGGGTTGTACACCGGGGAGCTGTTTTTT.

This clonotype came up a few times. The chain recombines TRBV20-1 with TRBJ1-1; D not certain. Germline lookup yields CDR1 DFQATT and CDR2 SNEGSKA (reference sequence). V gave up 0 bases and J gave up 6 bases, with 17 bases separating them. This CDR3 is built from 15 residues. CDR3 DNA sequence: TGCAGTGCTAGAGATAAGGTCAGAATGGTCGCTGAAGCTTTCTTT. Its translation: CSARDKVRMVAEAFF.

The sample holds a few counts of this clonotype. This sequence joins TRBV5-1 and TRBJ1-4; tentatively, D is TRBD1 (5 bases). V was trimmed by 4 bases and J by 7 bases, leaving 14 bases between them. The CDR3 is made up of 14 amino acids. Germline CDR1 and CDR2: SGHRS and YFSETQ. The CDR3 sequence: CASSPGGLGEKLFF. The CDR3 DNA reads TGCGCCAGCAGCCCCGGGGGACTGGGTGAAAAACTGTTTTTT.

CDR3 sequence: CSAKGQGSTQPQYF. For the CDR3, the DNA is TGCAGTGCTAAGGGACAGGGAAGCACTCAGCCCCAGTACTTC. The chain links TRBV20-1 to TRBJ2-5; 9 bases match TRBD1. With V trimmed by 4 bases and J by 9 bases, 12 bases remained unmatched. This CDR3 is built from 14 residues. The V gene's germline CDR1 is DFQATT and CDR2 SNEGSKA (reference sequence).

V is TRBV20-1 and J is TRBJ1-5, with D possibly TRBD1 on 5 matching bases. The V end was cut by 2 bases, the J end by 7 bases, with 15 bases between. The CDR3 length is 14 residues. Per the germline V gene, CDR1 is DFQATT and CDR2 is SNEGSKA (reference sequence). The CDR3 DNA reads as TGCAGTGCTAGAACGGGGTCAGGGACGCAGCCCCAGCATTTT. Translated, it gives CSARTGSGTQPQHF.

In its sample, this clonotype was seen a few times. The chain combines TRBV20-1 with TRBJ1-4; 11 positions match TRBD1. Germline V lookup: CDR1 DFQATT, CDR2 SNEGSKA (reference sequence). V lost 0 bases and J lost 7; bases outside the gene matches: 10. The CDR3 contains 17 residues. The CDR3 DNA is TGCAGTGCTAGAGATCTGGTGGGGACAGGGGGAATTGAAAAACTGTTTTTT. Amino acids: CSARDLVGTGGIEKLFF.

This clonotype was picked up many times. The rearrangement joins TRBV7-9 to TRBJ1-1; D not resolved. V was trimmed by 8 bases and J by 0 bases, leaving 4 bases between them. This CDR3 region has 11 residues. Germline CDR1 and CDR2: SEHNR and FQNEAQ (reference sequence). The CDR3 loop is CASLMNTEAFF. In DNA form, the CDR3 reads TGTGCCAGCTTGATGAACACTGAAGCTTTCTTT.